The present TCR beta chain was sequenced within a study of blood T cells in healthy people across ages (dated by TCRdb to 2013 to 2016). Describing the broader study: In model experiments, template switching captured about one uniquely barcoded TCR beta cDNA molecule for every two T cells. The study measured age-related changes in TCR beta repertoire diversity using deep sequencing normalized with unique cDNA molecular identifiers. Four age groups were formed from the donors: young (average roughly 15 years), middle-aged (approximately 40), aged (roughly 58) and long-lived (approximately 78). To avoid experimental bias, donors of different ages were spread randomly across the sequencing lanes. Using the same blood draw, the study looked at two additional independent replicas of 1 million unique cDNA reads for two donors, one aged 18 to 30 and the other aged 80 or older. What the authors observed across the whole study: Estimates of total diversity based on one million sequenced T cells were considered lower bounds and underestimates. Observed TCR beta diversity correlated strongly with the percentage of naive T cells measured by flow cytometry. Because profiling used bulk unsorted PBMCs, naive and antigen-experienced compartments could not be compared conclusively. Because the CMV infection status of the donors was unknown, age-related changes in expanded clonotypes may potentially have been confounded. As age increased, observed TCR beta diversity per million T cells dropped in a roughly linear way, and a significant reduction was already evident by age about 40. Compared with the aged group, the long-lived group had more naive CD4+ T cells, fewer expanded clones and increased TCR diversity, a pattern suggesting age selection.

Preparation of the library involved 5' RACE. TCRdb names Illumina HiSeq 2500 as the instrument used. The second PCR ran for roughly 7 to 12 cycles and used a J-beta primer mix along with a sample-barcoded 5' primer. A unique molecular identifier was introduced onto each TCR beta cDNA molecule by a template-switch 5' adaptor carrying 12 random nucleotides. Each sample yielded at least 3 million CDR3-containing paired-end reads. All of the RNA was converted into first-strand cDNA using the Mint cDNA synthesis kit, with a TRBC-specific oligonucleotide serving as the primer. All cDNA was treated with uracil-DNA glycosylase and then went through a first 18-cycle PCR with the universal primers M1SS and BC2_uni_R. The authors' pipeline ran thus. Normalization of each sample was performed by random selection of 1 million high-quality reads, each carrying a distinct molecular identifier. Reads with shared molecular identifiers were discarded instead of being binned into consensus sequences. CDR3 identification, clonotype clustering and error correction used MiTCR with a Q25 quality threshold and the strictest error-elimination algorithm. A nonparametric unseen species model with Euler transformation was used to estimate lower-bound total TCR beta diversity. TCRdb reprocessed the public reads (quality trimming at Q25 with fastp, clone calling with MiXCR) and kept in-frame beta chains. CDR3 protein sequences are deduplicated, and each keeps its most common genes and DNA. The V and J calls reflect TCRdb's pipeline rather than the authors' work. This sample has roughly 1.5 million distinct CDR3 sequences in its table, and roughly 43% of those were observed once. The ten largest clones represent just over 4% of the sample.

The donors were roughly 38 Caucasian individuals from Russia, aged roughly 6 to 100 years, who were systemically healthy. Each donor gave 8 to 10 milliliters of peripheral blood, collected into EDTA-treated Vacutainer tubes. Ficoll-Paque density-gradient centrifugation was used to isolate PBMCs, with at least 6.5 million per sample. Total RNA, at least 5 micrograms per sample, was extracted from PBMCs with Trizol reagent. For every donor, an aliquot of PBMCs went through flow cytometry to measure the percentages of naive CD45RAhigh/CD27high T cells. Concerning this clonotype: Its antigen remains unidentified. It has no much larger one-base neighbor in the sample; base qualities were not kept.

The CDR3, from cysteine to phenylalanine, totals 15 residues. The read is trimmed to its CDR3 DNA, 45 bases read in frame from base 1. The germline V gene sets CDR1 to MDHEN and CDR2 to SYDVKM. Trimming takes 0 bases from V and 11 bases from J, and the germline ends sit 19 bases apart. The TCR was taken from a woman in her late teens or twenties in good health. Specimen: blood. The chain joins TRBV28 to TRBJ2-5; tentative D gene TRBD2, with 6 bases matching. The DNA sequence follows: TGTGCCAGCAGTTTATGGGGTAGCGGATACAATGAGCAGTACTTC. Its translation reads: CASSLWGSGYNEQYF.